This T cell receptor beta chain was recovered during a study of metastatic and nonmetastatic thyroid tumors. With MiXCR, TCRdb reprocessed the PCR reads. Altogether around 37,000 clones are present, less than 25% being singletons, with the ten largest covering roughly 15%. CDR1 is LGHNA and CDR2 is YSLEER in the germline V gene. The CDR3 extends over 16 amino acids. Trimming at V came to 0 bases and at J to 7 bases, leaving 10 bases not matched to a gene. Thyroid surgery took place with no prior treatment in any patient. This clonotype originated in a female donor with papillary thyroid cancer or a benign thyroid nodule (not recorded which). Some clones in this sample may be carry-over from other donors' samples. The gene calls are TRBV4-3 and TRBJ2-7; TRBD2 matches 9 bases. Sequencing input: blood. The CDR3 nucleotides read TGCGCCAGCAGCCAAGAATGGGCTAGCGGGACGGGGGAGCAGTACTTC. It specifies CASSQEWASGTGEQYF.